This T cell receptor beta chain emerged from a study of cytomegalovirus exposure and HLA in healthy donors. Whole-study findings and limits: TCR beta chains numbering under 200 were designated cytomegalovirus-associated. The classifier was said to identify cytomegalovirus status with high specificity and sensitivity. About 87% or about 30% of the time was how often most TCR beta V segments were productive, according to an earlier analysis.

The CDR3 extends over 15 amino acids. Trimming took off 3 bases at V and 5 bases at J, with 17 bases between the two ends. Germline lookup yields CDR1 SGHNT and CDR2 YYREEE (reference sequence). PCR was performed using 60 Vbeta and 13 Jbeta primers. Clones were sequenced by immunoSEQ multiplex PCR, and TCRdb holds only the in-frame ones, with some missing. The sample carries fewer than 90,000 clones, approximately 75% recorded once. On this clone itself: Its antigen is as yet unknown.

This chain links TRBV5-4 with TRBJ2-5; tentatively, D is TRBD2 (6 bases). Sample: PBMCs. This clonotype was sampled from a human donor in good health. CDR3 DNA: TGTGCCAGCAGCTCCGGAGCGGGCCCCCGTGAGACCCAGTACTTC. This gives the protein CASSSGAGPRETQYF.